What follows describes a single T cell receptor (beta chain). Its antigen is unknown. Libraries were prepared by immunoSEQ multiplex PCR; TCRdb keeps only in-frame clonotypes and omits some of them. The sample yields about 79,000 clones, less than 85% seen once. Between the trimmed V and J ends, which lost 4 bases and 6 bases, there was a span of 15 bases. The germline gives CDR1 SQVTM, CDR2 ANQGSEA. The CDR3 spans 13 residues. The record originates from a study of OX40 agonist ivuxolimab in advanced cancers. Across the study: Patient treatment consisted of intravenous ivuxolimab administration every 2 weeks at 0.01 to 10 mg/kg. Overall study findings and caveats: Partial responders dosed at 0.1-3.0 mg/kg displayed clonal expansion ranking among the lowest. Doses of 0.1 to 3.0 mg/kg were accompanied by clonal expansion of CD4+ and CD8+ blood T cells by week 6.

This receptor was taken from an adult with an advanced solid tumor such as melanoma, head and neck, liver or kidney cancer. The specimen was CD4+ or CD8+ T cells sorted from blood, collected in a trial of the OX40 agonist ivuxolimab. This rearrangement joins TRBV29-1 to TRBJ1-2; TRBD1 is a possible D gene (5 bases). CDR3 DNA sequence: TGCAGCGTTGGCAGGGACCGGGAGGATGGCTACACCTTC. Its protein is CSVGRDREDGYTF.